This paragraph covers one TCR beta chain sequence. Its antigen has not been determined. Qualities for individual bases were not recorded, and no much larger clone is one base off. This specimen comes from a study of cytotoxic CD8 clonotypes in ibrutinib-treated CLL (dated by TCRdb to the early 2020s). Regarding the study in general: The cohort had about a dozen relapsed/refractory and under 16 treatment-naive patients; around 17 were IGHV unmutated. Partial responses were observed in about 25 patients and complete responses in 2; after a median follow-up of around 68 months, remission was maintained in some 14 patients and progression was observed in roughly twelve. Response samples were obtained after a median of 12 months of treatment, with a range of about 6 to 40 months. On average, each sample had about 260,000 productive templates and approximately 100,000 productive rearrangements. Of the 90 or so participants in the trial, roughly 26 had longitudinal samples available. Cryopreserved peripheral blood mononuclear cells were collected before treatment, at response, and at either disease progression or sustained remission. Every remission and progressive disease sample was obtained while ibrutinib was still being received by the patients.

From V the trimming removes 2 bases and from J it removes 5 bases, while the gene matches leave 10 bases of the junction unaccounted for. CDR1 and CDR2 were assigned from the germline V gene as KGHSH and LQKENI. The CDR3 contains 17 residues, cysteine and phenylalanine counted. Only the CDR3 DNA is retained, 51 bases long and in frame from the first base. Here is what the overall study found, with its caveats: Sampling times were not matched between patients in sustained remission and patients whose disease was progressing, and lymph node repertoires were not examined. Public clonotypes were rare and either contracted or stayed stable during treatment, and the rise in clonality at ibrutinib response reflected the expansion of private clonotypes. Baseline clonality exceeded that of age-matched healthy donors and correlated strongly with circulating CD8+ T-cell counts. At ibrutinib response clonality went up, during sustained remission it held steady, and at progression it dropped back toward baseline.

A MiSeq instrument was used for deep resolution sequencing, which targeted depths ranging from 1 in 1 million up to 1 in 200,000 T cells, with coverage averaging 10x for each clonotype. The immunoSEQ hsTCRB Kit was used to generate the TCR beta libraries. On the study's bioinformatics: The data were analyzed with ImmunoSEQ Analyzer and ImmunoSEQ Data Assistant, and V, D and J gene assignments followed IMGT definitions. Clonality was computed as one minus normalized Shannon entropy of productive rearrangement frequencies, ranging from 0 to 1. Only overrepresented clonotypes making up at least 0.05% of the repertoire of each patient were included in the public clonotype analysis. Approximately 13 age-matched healthy donor repertoires from immuneACCESS served as clonality controls. This immuneACCESS table, as held by TCRdb, lists in-frame sequences with V and J called but not all clones. Of the missing ones, under half trace to an unresolved V gene in checked studies; the others have no known cause. That table is the source of V, J and clone size, and D and trimming were worked out from the DNA. In this sample the table shows 200,000 to 250,000 clones, more than 75% of which occur a single time. Jointly, the top ten make up about an eighth of the sample.

In light of the paper, this sample's time point label describes: approximately twelve months on ibrutinib. For TCR beta library preparation, around 2.2 micrograms of genomic DNA was extracted from cryopreserved PBMCs. Longitudinal blood samples from CLL patients on ibrutinib monotherapy underwent high-throughput TCR beta sequencing. The patients took part in an open-label, single-center phase 2 trial of ibrutinib monotherapy. The sequence is built from TRBV18 and TRBJ2-3; TRBD2 fits 10 bases in the junction. The sample was PBMCs, taken after 12 months of ibrutinib treatment. The TCR sequence derives from a human donor with chronic lymphocytic leukemia. The CDR3 is CASSPRASGGRGDTQYF. Read as DNA, the sequence is TGTGCCAGCTCACCAAGGGCTAGCGGGGGCCGAGGAGATACGCAGTATTTT.